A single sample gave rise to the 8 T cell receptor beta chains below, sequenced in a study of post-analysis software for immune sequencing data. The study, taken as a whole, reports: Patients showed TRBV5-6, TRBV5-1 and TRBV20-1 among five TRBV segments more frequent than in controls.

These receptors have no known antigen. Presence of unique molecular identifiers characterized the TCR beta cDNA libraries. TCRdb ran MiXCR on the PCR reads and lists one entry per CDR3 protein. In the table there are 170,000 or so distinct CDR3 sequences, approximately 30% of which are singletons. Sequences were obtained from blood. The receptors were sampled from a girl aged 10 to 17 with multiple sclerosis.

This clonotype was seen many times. CDR3 residues: CASSPGRSFDGYTF. CDR3 coding DNA: TGTGCCAGCAGCCCGGGACGTAGTTTTGATGGCTACACCTTC. The chain employs TRBV7-3 and TRBJ1-2; perhaps TRBD1 as D (5 bases). Trimming left V 5 bases short and J 6 bases short, with 16 bases between. Germline values: CDR1 SGHTA, CDR2 FQGTGA. CDR3 length: 14 amino acids.

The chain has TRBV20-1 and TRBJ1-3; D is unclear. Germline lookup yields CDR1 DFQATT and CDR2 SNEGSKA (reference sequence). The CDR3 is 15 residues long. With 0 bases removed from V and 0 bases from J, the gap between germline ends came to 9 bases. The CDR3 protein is CSARDAGSSGNTIYF. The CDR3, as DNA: TGCAGTGCTAGAGATGCAGGCTCCTCTGGAAACACCATATATTTT.

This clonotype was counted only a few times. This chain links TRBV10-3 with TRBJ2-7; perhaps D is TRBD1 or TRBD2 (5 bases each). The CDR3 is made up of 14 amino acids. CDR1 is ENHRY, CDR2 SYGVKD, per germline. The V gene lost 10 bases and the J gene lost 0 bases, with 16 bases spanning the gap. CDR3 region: CATLPGPVSYEQYF. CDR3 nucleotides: TGTGCCACCCTACCGGGACCGGTCTCCTACGAGCAGTACTTC.

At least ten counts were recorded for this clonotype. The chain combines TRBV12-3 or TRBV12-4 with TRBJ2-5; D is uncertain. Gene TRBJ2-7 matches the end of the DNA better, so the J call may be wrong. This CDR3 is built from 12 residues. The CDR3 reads CASSLNGYEQYF. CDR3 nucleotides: TGTGCCAGCAGTTTAAATGGGTACGAGCAGTACTTC.

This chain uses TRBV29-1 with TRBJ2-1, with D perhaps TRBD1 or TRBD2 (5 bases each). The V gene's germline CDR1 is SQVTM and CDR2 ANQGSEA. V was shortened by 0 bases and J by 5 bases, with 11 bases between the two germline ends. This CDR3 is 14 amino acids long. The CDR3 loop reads CSVEDRGVNNEQFF. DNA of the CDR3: TGCAGCGTTGAAGATCGGGGCGTAAACAATGAGCAGTTCTTC.

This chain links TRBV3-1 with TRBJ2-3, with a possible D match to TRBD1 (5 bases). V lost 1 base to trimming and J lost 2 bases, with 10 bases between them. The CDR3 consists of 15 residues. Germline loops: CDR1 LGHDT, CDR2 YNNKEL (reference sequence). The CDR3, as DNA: TGTGCCAGCAGCCAAGTATTCAGGGCCACAGATACGCAGTATTTT. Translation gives CASSQVFRATDTQYF.

The CDR3 DNA sequence: TGCAGTGCTAGGTGGGGGGTAGGCAATCAGCCCCAGCATTTT. It translates to CSARWGVGNQPQHF. The chain is built from TRBV20-1 and TRBJ1-5; tentatively, D is TRBD1 (5 bases). This CDR3 is 14 amino acids long. The germline gives CDR1 DFQATT, CDR2 SNEGSKA (reference sequence). The V end was cut by 3 bases, the J end by 2 bases, with 11 bases between.

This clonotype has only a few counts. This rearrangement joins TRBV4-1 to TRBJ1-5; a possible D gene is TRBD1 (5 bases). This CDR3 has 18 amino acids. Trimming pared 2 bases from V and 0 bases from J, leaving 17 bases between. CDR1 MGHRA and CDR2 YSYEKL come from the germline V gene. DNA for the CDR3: TGCGCCAGCAGCCAAACGTTACAGGATACTTATAGCAATCAGCCCCAGCATTTT. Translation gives CASSQTLQDTYSNQPQHF.